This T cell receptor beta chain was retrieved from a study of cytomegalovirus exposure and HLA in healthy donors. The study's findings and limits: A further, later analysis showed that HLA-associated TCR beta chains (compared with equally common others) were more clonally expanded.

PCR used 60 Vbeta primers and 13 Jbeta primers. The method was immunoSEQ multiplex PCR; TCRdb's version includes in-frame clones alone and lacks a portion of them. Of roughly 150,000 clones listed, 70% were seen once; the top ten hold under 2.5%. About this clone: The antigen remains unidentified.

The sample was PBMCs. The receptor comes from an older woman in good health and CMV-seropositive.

The CDR3 nucleotides are TGTGCCAGCAGTTCATCGCTTAGCGGGAGGACCTACAATGAGCAGTTCTTC. It translates to CASSSSLSGRTYNEQFF. The chain is built from TRBV28 and TRBJ2-1; 10 bases fit TRBD2. CDR3 length: 17 residues. V dropped 4 bases and J dropped 2; count of bases not matched to a gene: 8. Germline V gene lookup returns CDR1 MDHEN and CDR2 SYDVKM.